This T cell receptor (beta chain) was retrieved from a study of a mutant IDH1 vaccine in newly diagnosed glioma. Across the study: Eight vaccinations reached patients in weeks 1, 3, 5, 7, 11, 15, 19 and 23. Vaccines were first given 4-6 weeks after radiotherapy alone, or with temozolomide cycles. The study's findings and limits: Pseudoprogression seemed unrelated to changes in top peripheral T cell clonotypes.

Comment on this clone: The antigen remains undetermined.

The assay was immunoSEQ multiplex PCR, and TCRdb's table has in-frame clones only and misses some. Of roughly 39,000 clones in the sample, 80% to 90% were seen once. Time point: week 5, during vaccination. All doses held 300 ug of mutant IDH1 20-mer peptide, with topical imiquimod. This receptor was obtained from a man in his forties with glioma. This material consisted of PBMCs, taken from a glioma patient whose treatment included an IDH1 peptide vaccine.

CDR3 nucleotides: TGTGCCAGCAGCGTAGGGTATGGGGCAACTAATGAAAAACTGTTTTTT. As protein: CASSVGYGATNEKLFF. The chain links TRBV9 to TRBJ1-4; D gene uncertain. The CDR3 runs to 16 residues. V was clipped by 0 bases and J by 0 bases, with 9 bases between them. Germline lookup yields CDR1 SGDLS and CDR2 YYNGEE.